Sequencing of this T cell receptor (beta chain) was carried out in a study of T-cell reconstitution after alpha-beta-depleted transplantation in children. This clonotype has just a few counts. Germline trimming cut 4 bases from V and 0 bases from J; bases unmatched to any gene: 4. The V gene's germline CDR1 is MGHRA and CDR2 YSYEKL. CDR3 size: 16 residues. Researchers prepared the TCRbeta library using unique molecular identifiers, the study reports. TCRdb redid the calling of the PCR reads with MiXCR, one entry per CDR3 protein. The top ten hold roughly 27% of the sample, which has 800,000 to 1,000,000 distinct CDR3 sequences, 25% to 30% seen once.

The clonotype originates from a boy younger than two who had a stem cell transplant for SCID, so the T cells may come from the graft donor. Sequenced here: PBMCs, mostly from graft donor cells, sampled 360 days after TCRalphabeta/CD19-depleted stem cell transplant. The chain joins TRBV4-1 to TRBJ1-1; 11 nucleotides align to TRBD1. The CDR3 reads CASSPRTGGLNTEAFF. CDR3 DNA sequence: TGCGCCAGCAGCCCTAGGACAGGGGGCCTGAACACTGAAGCTTTCTTT.